A selection of T cell receptor beta chains follows, all from one sample in a study of T cell responses to AZD1222 COVID-19 vaccine. Clones were sequenced by immunoSEQ multiplex PCR, and TCRdb holds only the in-frame ones, with some missing. The sample includes 100,000 to 120,000 clones, approximately 92% seen only once; the top ten take more than 40%. The sample in question was peripheral blood, obtained 28 days after the second AZD1222 dose. Receptors originate from an adult who received the AZD1222 COVID-19 vaccine. The CDR3 runs from the conserved cysteine through the conserved F or W. A D gene is named only where the DNA matches it firmly. The size of a clone is reported for some rows only, either as once, few or many, or as a class for expanded clones.

cdr3_aa	clone_size	d_call	j_call	v_call
CASSFSREITHEQFF	NA	TRBD2	TRBJ2-1	TRBV27
CASSGGGYEQYF	NA	NA	TRBJ2-7	TRBV14
CASSSFASDKRNEQFF	NA	NA	TRBJ2-1	TRBV6-2/TRBV6-3
CASSKNQGSPLHF	NA	NA	TRBJ1-6	TRBV7-9
CASSPPGRGSYEQYF	NA	TRBD1	TRBJ2-7	TRBV18
CASTPLKGQRTDTQYF	NA	NA	TRBJ2-3	TRBV27
CASSGTSTISYEQYF	NA	NA	TRBJ2-7	TRBV7-2
CASSSRTGENYNEQFF	NA	TRBD1	TRBJ2-1	TRBV27
CASSLAPRNTGELFF	NA	NA	TRBJ2-2	TRBV7-2
CASSFCYEQFF	NA	NA	TRBJ2-1	TRBV11-3
CAWSSTGIYEQYF	NA	NA	TRBJ2-7	TRBV30
CASSLDRGTGNQPQHF	once	TRBD1	TRBJ1-5	TRBV23-1
CASSPPPGAGGRETQYF	NA	NA	TRBJ2-5	TRBV18
CASSFQQGRNTIYF	NA	TRBD1	TRBJ1-3	TRBV11-1
CASSVTGGGTEAFF	few	TRBD1	TRBJ1-1	TRBV27
CASSQDGASGRGGTQYF	NA	TRBD2	TRBJ2-3	TRBV3-1/TRBV3-2
CASSSGLSSYNEQFF	NA	NA	TRBJ2-1	TRBV19
CASRGTAGANVLTF	NA	TRBD1	TRBJ2-6	TRBV6-5
CASSPRQTYEQYF	NA	NA	TRBJ2-7	TRBV18
CASSLLRRGMEGYTF	NA	NA	TRBJ1-2	TRBV7-2
CASSKEGRGHEQYF	NA	NA	TRBJ2-7	TRBV21-1
CASSLTTNTGELFF	NA	NA	TRBJ2-2	TRBV5-1
CASRFDHKAFF	NA	NA	TRBJ1-1	TRBV7-2
CASSPQSLNSPLHF	NA	NA	TRBJ1-6	TRBV18
CASSLDPGQGRYEQYF	NA	TRBD1	TRBJ2-7	TRBV11-1
CASSLLGQESVGNQPQHF	NA	NA	TRBJ1-5	TRBV7-7
CASSPLPRSADTQYF	NA	NA	TRBJ2-3	TRBV18
CASRQDRGSNGYTF	NA	TRBD1	TRBJ1-2	TRBV27
CASSPGPRDRVRKQYF	NA	TRBD1	TRBJ2-7	TRBV4-1
CASSSVSSVVGDTQYF	NA	NA	TRBJ2-3	TRBV7-9
CASSFQNTEAFF	NA	NA	TRBJ1-1	TRBV12-3/TRBV12-4
CASSPTGATNEKLFF	NA	NA	TRBJ1-4	TRBV18
CASSLFGTQNEKLFF	once	NA	TRBJ1-4	TRBV28
CAWSRQLGNQPQHF	few	NA	TRBJ1-5	TRBV30
CASSPPGGQPQHF	once	TRBD1	TRBJ1-5	TRBV12-3/TRBV12-4
CAASGLTYNSPLHF	NA	NA	TRBJ1-6	TRBV30